The clone carrying this T cell receptor (beta chain) was seen a handful of times. Its antigen is as yet unknown. Distinct nucleotide sequences in the sample also encode this CDR3. Amplification used 60 Vbeta primers and 13 Jbeta primers. Some clones are missing from TCRdb's copy, which holds only in-frame ones; the method was immunoSEQ multiplex PCR. The sample shows 150,000 to 200,000 clones, roughly four fifths of them seen only once. The sample belongs to a study of cytomegalovirus exposure and HLA in healthy donors. Whole-study findings and limits: The study reported that TCR beta sequences accurately predicted HLA-A and HLA-B alleles in most subjects. Information on immune exposure was restricted to one variable (CMV serostatus).

Germline loops: CDR1 PRHDT, CDR2 FYEKMQ (reference sequence). With 1 base removed from V and 1 base from J, the gap between germline ends came to 7 bases. The CDR3 runs 14 residues. The chain carries TRBV13 and TRBJ1-1, with a possible D match to TRBD1 (5 bases). Material for sequencing was PBMCs. The origin of this receptor is a woman aged 35 to 49 in good health and CMV-seronegative. Written as DNA, the CDR3 is TGTGCCAGCAGCTTAGCGGGGGGGAACACTGAAGCTTTCTTT. Translation: CASSLAGGNTEAFF.